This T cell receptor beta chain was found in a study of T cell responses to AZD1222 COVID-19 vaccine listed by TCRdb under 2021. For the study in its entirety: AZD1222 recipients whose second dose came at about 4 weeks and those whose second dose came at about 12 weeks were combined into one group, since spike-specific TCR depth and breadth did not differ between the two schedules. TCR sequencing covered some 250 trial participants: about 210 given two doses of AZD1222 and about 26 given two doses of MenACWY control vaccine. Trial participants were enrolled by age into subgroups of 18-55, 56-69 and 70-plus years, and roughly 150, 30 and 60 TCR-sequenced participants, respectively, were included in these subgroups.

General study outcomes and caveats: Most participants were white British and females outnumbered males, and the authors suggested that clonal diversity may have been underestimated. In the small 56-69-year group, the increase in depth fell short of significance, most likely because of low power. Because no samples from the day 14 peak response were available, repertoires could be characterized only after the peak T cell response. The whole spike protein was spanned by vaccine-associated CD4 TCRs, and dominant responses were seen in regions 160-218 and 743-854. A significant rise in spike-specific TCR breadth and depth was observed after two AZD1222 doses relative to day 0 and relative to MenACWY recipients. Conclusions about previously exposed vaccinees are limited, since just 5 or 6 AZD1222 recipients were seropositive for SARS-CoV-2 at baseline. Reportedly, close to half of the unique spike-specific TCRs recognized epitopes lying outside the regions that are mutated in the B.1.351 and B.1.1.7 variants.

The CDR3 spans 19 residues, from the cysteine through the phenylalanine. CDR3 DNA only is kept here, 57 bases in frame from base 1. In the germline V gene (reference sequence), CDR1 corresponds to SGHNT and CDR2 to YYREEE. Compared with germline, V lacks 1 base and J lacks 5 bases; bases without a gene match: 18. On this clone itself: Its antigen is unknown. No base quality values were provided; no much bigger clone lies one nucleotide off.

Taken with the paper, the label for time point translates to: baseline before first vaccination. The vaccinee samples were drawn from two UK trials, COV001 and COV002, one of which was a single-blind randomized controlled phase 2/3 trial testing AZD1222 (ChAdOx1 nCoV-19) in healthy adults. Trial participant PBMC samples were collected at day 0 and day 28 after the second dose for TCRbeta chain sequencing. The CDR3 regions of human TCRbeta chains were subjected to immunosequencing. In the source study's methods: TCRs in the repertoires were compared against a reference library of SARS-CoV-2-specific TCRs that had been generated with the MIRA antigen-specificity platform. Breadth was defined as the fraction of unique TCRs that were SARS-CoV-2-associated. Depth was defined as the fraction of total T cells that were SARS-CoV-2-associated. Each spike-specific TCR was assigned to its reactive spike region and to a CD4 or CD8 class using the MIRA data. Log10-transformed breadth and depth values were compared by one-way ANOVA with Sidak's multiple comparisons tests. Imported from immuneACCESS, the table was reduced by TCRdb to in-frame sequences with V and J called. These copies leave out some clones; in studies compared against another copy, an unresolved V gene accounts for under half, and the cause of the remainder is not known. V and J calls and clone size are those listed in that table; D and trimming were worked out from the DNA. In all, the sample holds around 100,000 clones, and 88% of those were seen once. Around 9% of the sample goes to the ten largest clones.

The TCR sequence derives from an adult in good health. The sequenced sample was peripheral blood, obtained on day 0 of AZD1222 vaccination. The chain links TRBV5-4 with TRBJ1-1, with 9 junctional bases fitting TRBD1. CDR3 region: CASSLLQLGRIQGATEAFF. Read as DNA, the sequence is TGTGCCAGCAGCTTGCTCCAGTTGGGGCGGATACAGGGGGCGACTGAAGCTTTCTTT.